This paragraph reports one T cell receptor beta chain. Only one count was recorded for this clone. There is no known antigen for this receptor. Per-nucleotide qualities are absent, and no much larger clonotype sits a single base away. CDR3 length: 13 amino acids, cysteine to phenylalanine. CDR3 DNA is the only sequence kept; it has 39 bases, read in frame from the first base. V lost 2 bases and J lost 6 bases; the stretch between them is 10 bases long. The germline V gene provides CDR1 WSHSY and CDR2 SAAADI. Each collaborating institution followed its own protocols to collect whole blood in K2EDTA tubes. For TCRbeta analysis, collaborator samples were shipped as frozen whole blood, as isolated PBMCs, or as DNA extracted from either sample type. This sample is part of a study of blood T cell repertoires in COVID-19 (dated by TCRdb to 2020 to 2021). In terms of the full investigation: Samples covering the acute and convalescent phases of COVID-19 were provided by collaborators in the United States, Italy and Spain. The prospective study material was composed of cDNA or gDNA derived from T cells, B-cell-depleted T cells, or PBMCs. Subjects who had been exposed to COVID-19, were actively infected with it, or had recovered from it provided the deeply sampled blood TCRbeta repertoires that made up the dataset. The repertoires were released in a freely available public database meant as a resource for research on the immune response to SARS-CoV-2. Samples came from the ongoing ImmuneRACE study (first 160 participants) plus 1,254 subjects from 6 global collaborators. The sample metadata nearly always contained a de-identified subject ID, COVID-19 status, age in years and sex. Where available, HLA class I and class II types were taken from metadata supplied by the sample provider and were not determined by assay-based typing. The study at large found these results: Clinical and demographic metadata were provided uncurated, with the amount varying by source and participant.

The immunoSEQ Assay, a bias-controlled multiplex PCR, was used to amplify TCRbeta CDR3 regions from genomic DNA. As for how the authors treated the data: The number of nucleated cells in each sample was estimated by amplification of reference gene primers within the assay. To quantify the absolute abundance of each unique TCRbeta CDR3 rearrangement, sequence reads were collapsed and filtered. Productive Simpson clonality was computed per sample as the square root of Simpson's diversity index over productive rearrangements. Sourced from immuneACCESS, this table was stored by TCRdb with only in-frame sequences that have V and J called. A share of the clones is absent; for the studies checked, an unresolved V gene accounts for under half, and the remainder has no known explanation. The DNA was the basis for D and trimming; V, J and clone size are from that table. The sample table records under 40,000 clones; 85% of these occur just once. The top ten constitute approximately 14% of the sample.

The rearrangement joined TRBV10-2 to TRBJ1-2; confidence is insufficient to name the D gene. The specimen was peripheral blood. The origin of this receptor is a human donor with acute or convalescent COVID-19. The donor label of this sample is uncertain. For the CDR3, the sequence is CASSESGWDGYTF. The nucleotide sequence is TGCGCCAGCAGTGAGAGCGGGTGGGATGGCTACACCTTC.